The 28 T cell receptor beta chains in this list originate from one sample, sequenced in a study of OX40 agonist ivuxolimab in advanced cancers. The library was obtained by the immunoSEQ multiplex PCR assay. The clones in this table, taken by TCRdb from immuneACCESS, are in-frame only. Not every clone is retained; where verified, under half of the shortfall comes from an unresolved V gene, and the cause of the rest is unknown. The sample contains approximately 99,000 clones, approximately 93% of them found a single time. The leading ten clones occupy 0.18% of the sample. Sequencing used CD4+ or CD8+ T cells sorted from blood, obtained in a trial of the OX40 agonist ivuxolimab. These receptors were collected from an adult with an advanced solid tumor such as melanoma, head and neck, liver or kidney cancer.

CDR3 coding DNA: TGTGCCAGCAGCTCTCTGGGGACAGGGGAGAGGTCCCAGTACTTC. Translating it yields CASSSLGTGERSQYF. The chain joins TRBV27 to TRBJ2-5; 10 nucleotides match TRBD1. This CDR3 has 15 residues. Germline CDR1 is MNHEY and CDR2 is SMNVEV (reference sequence). Trimming cost V 6 bases and J 9 bases; bases outside gene matches: 13.

The genes are TRBV5-4 and TRBJ1-2; D is undetermined. CDR1 and CDR2 (germline): SGHNT, YYREEE (reference sequence). V lost 4 bases and J 8 bases, leaving 15 bases between the germline ends. The CDR3 is 13 amino acids. The CDR3 bases are TGTGCCAGCAGCGACCTCTTGAGGGTAGGCTACACCTTC. Protein product: CASSDLLRVGYTF.

This clone was picked up one time. The chain links TRBV19 to TRBJ2-7; D ambiguous. V shed 6 bases and J shed 1 base, with 10 bases lying between them. The germline V gene has CDR1 LNHDA and CDR2 SQIVND (reference sequence). There are 13 residues in the CDR3. The CDR3 protein is CASSLKESYEQYF. DNA for the CDR3: TGTGCCAGTAGCCTCAAGGAGTCCTACGAGCAGTACTTC.

This sequence joins TRBV4-1 and TRBJ1-1; TRBD1 agrees at 7 bases. The CDR3 loop spans 15 amino acids. The junction had 5 bases not matched to a gene; V was cut back by 3 bases and J by 1 base. Germline V lookup: CDR1 MGHRA, CDR2 YSYEKL. CDR3 in DNA: TGCGCCAGCAGCCAGCAGGGGGGTAAGAACACTGAAGCTTTCTTT. It translates to CASSQQGGKNTEAFF.

The chain combines TRBV15 with TRBJ2-5; no clear D gene. CDR3 length: 12 amino acids. The V gene lost 6 bases and the J gene lost 4 bases, with 9 bases spanning the gap. Germline V lookup: CDR1 LNHNV, CDR2 YYDKDF (reference sequence). CDR3 protein: CATSSHLETQYF. Here the CDR3 DNA reads TGTGCCACCAGTTCCCACCTAGAGACCCAGTACTTC.

The chain has TRBV7-2 and TRBJ1-1; D unclear. The CDR3 contains 13 residues. Germline V gives CDR1 SGHTA, CDR2 FQGNSA. The V and J ends lost 4 bases and 2 bases respectively, with 8 bases between them. CDR3 in amino acids: CASSSGINTEAFF. The DNA of the CDR3 is TGTGCCAGCAGCTCCGGAATAAACACTGAAGCTTTCTTT.

The chain uses TRBV5-1 and TRBJ2-2; D is unclear. Germline CDR1 reads SGHRS; CDR2 reads YFSETQ. The germline V and J ends were trimmed by 2 bases and 3 bases, with 8 bases remaining between them. This CDR3 has 14 amino acids. The DNA of the CDR3 is TGCGCCAGCAGCTTCCGGGTCTACACCGGGGAGCTGTTTTTT. Its protein product is CASSFRVYTGELFF.

CDR3 sequence reads: CASSLKGGDSYEQYF. The CDR3 coding sequence is TGTGCCAGCAGCTTGAAGGGAGGGGACTCCTACGAGCAGTACTTC. The gene calls are TRBV5-4 and TRBJ2-7, with TRBD2 matching 7 bases. J was trimmed by 0 bases and V by 1 base; bases with no gene match: 4. The CDR3 loop spans 15 amino acids. Per germline, CDR1 SGHNT and CDR2 YYREEE (reference sequence).

The chain links TRBV5-6 to TRBJ1-6; D possibly corresponds to TRBD1 (6 bases). The CDR3 sequence is 15 residues long. Deletions cut 2 bases from V and 4 bases from J, with 10 bases between. CDR1 and CDR2 (germline): SGHDT, YYEEEE. CDR3 coding DNA: TGTGCCAGCAGCTTACCAGGGGCGTATAATTCACCCCTCCACTTT. Residues: CASSLPGAYNSPLHF.

This clone was recorded only once. This chain uses TRBV5-4 with TRBJ2-3; TRBD1 aligns across 7 bases. The germline gives CDR1 SGHNT, CDR2 YYREEE (reference sequence). The junction had 7 bases not matched to a gene; V was cut back by 4 bases and J by 5 bases. The CDR3 runs to 14 residues. In DNA form, the CDR3 reads TGTGCCAGCAGCGCGGACAGGATTGGAGATACGCAGTATTTT. This translates into CASSADRIGDTQYF. Full variable domain (remainder filled in from reference TRBV5-4 and TRBJ2-3): ETGVTQSPTHLIKTRGQQVTLRCSSQSGHNTVSWYQQALGQGPQFIFQYYREEENGRGNFPPRFSGLQFPNYSSELNVNALELDDSALYLCASSADRIGDTQYFGPGTRLTVL.

The V and J genes are TRBV5-1 and TRBJ1-1, with 8 bases aligning to TRBD1. Trimming cost V 1 base and J 2 bases; bases outside gene matches: 4. Germline V lookup: CDR1 SGHRS, CDR2 YFSETQ. The CDR3 covers 15 residues. CDR3: CASSLFTGGNTEAFF. CDR3 nucleotides: TGCGCCAGCAGCTTGTTTACAGGGGGAAACACTGAAGCTTTCTTT.

The CDR3, as DNA: TGCAGCGTTGTAGGGCCGACGTCTGGAAACACCTTC. This sequence encodes CSVVGPTSGNTF. V gene TRBV29-1 combines with J gene TRBJ1-2; D remains ambiguous. V was clipped by 4 bases and J by 12 bases, with 18 bases between them. The CDR3 is 12 residues long. Germline V CDR1 and CDR2: SQVTM, ANQGSEA.

The V gene is TRBV10-3, the J gene TRBJ1-1, with TRBD1 identical over 9 bases. This CDR3 has 19 residues. Losses at the gene ends were 0 bases for V and 4 bases for J; bases not matched to a gene: 15. The V gene's germline CDR1 is ENHRY and CDR2 SYGVKD. This CDR3 reads CAISESILLTGGLSTEAFF. The CDR3 coding sequence is TGTGCCATCAGTGAGTCGATCCTCCTGACAGGGGGTTTGAGCACTGAAGCTTTCTTT.

The chain carries TRBV7-8 and TRBJ1-1; maybe TRBD1 (5 bases). Germline-derived CDR1 and CDR2 are SGHVS and FQNEAQ. Trimming cost V 2 bases and J 3 bases, with 10 bases left between them. This CDR3 has 14 residues. CDR3 bases: TGTGCCAGCAGCTTACTGGGGGGAGACACTGAAGCTTTCTTT. This encodes CASSLLGGDTEAFF.

The rearrangement joins TRBV25-1 to TRBJ2-5; tentatively, D is TRBD2 (6 bases). V lost 2 bases to trimming and J lost 2 bases, with 12 bases between them. This CDR3 region has 15 residues. In germline, CDR1 is MGHDK, CDR2 SYGVNS. The CDR3 reads CASSEGGTSQETQYF. In DNA, the CDR3 is TGTGCCAGCAGTGAAGGGGGGACGTCTCAAGAGACCCAGTACTTC.

The rearrangement joins TRBV7-8 to TRBJ2-5; possibly TRBD2 for D (6 bases). This CDR3 has 14 residues. In germline, CDR1 is SGHVS, CDR2 FQNEAQ. The V end was cut by 5 bases, the J end by 2 bases, with 12 bases between. CDR3 nucleotides: TGTGCCAGCAGCATGTGGACTACTCAAGAGACCCAGTACTTC. Encoded protein: CASSMWTTQETQYF.

The chain is built from TRBV6-1 and TRBJ2-7; tentative D call: TRBD2 (5 bases). The V gene lost 7 bases and the J gene lost 3 bases, with 10 bases spanning the gap. This CDR3 comprises 12 residues. Germline V gene lookup returns CDR1 MNHNS and CDR2 SASEGT. CDR3 coding DNA: TGTGCCAGCATTAGCGATGGCTACGAGCAGTACTTC. Translating gives CASISDGYEQYF.

The chain uses TRBV28 and TRBJ1-2, with 9 bases fitting TRBD1. The V segment lost 5 bases and the J segment 4 bases; nucleotides outside the gene matches: 2. This CDR3 has 13 amino acids. From germline, CDR1 is MDHEN and CDR2 SYDVKM. The CDR3 loop reads CASSGGQGYGYTF. CDR3 sequence (DNA): TGTGCCAGCAGTGGGGGACAGGGCTATGGCTACACCTTC.

The chain joins TRBV6-4 to TRBJ2-1; 10 bases match TRBD2. Unmatched junction bases numbered 4, after V lost 6 bases and J lost 2 bases. The CDR3 has 15 amino acids. CDR1 MRHNA and CDR2 SNTAGT come from the germline V gene. The CDR3 is CASRETSGAYNEQFF. CDR3 DNA: TGTGCCAGCAGAGAAACTAGCGGGGCCTACAATGAGCAGTTCTTC.

The rearrangement uses TRBV20-1 and TRBJ2-7; D is unclear. This CDR3 comprises 11 residues. V lost 5 bases and J 7 bases, leaving 12 bases between the germline ends. Per germline, CDR1 DFQATT and CDR2 SNEGSKA (reference sequence). The CDR3 loop is CSAPAFGEQYF. Written as DNA, the CDR3 is TGCAGTGCTCCGGCCTTTGGGGAGCAGTACTTC.

This clone is a singleton in its sample. The chain joins TRBV5-1 to TRBJ2-1; 7 bases fit TRBD2. Germline V gene data show CDR1 as SGHRS and CDR2 as YFSETQ. Germline trimming cut 6 bases from V and 7 bases from J; bases unmatched to any gene: 16. The length of the CDR3 is 16 residues. This CDR3 reads CASTLWWGEGRNEQFF. In nucleotides, the CDR3 is TGCGCCAGCACCCTATGGTGGGGGGAGGGCCGGAATGAGCAGTTCTTC.

The chain is built from TRBV6-5 and TRBJ1-2, with D tentatively TRBD1 (6 bases). Germline V lookup: CDR1 MNHEY, CDR2 SVGAGI. V was pared by 2 bases and J by 4 bases, with 17 bases between. The CDR3 sequence is 16 residues long. The CDR3 loop reads CASSYARGSWGYGYTF. CDR3 nucleotide sequence: TGTGCCAGCAGTTACGCAAGGGGGAGTTGGGGCTATGGCTACACCTTC.

The chain has TRBV5-1 and TRBJ1-1; D not resolved. CDR1 is SGHRS, CDR2 YFSETQ, per germline. Trimming stripped 1 base from V and 4 bases from J, with 8 bases between. This CDR3 spans 13 amino acids. CDR3 sequence (DNA): TGCGCCAGCAGCTTGAACGAGGGCACTGAAGCTTTCTTT. Translating it yields CASSLNEGTEAFF.

The chain carries TRBV6-5 and TRBJ1-1; D remains ambiguous. This CDR3 is built from 15 residues. The V gene lost 0 bases and the J gene lost 1 base, with 9 bases spanning the gap. CDR1 is MNHEY and CDR2 is SVGAGI in the germline V gene. CDR3 nucleotides: TGTGCCAGCAGTTACTCGTTGGCAGCGAACACTGAAGCTTTCTTT. Translated, it gives CASSYSLAANTEAFF.

V usage is TRBV9 and J usage is TRBJ1-3; D might be TRBD1 (6 bases). Germline CDR1 and CDR2: SGDLS and YYNGEE. This CDR3 contains 16 residues. V gave up 1 base and J gave up 4 bases, with 15 bases separating them. CDR3 residues: CASSVRGGERGNTIYF. DNA for the CDR3: TGTGCCAGCAGCGTAAGAGGGGGGGAGAGGGGAAACACCATATATTTT. Together with reference TRBV9 and TRBJ1-3, the CDR3 gives the full variable domain: DSGVTQTPKHLITATGQRVTLRCSPRSGDLSVYWYQQSLDQGLQFLIQYYNGEERAKGNILERFSAQQFPDLHSELNLSSLELGDSALYFCASSVRGGERGNTIYFGEGSWLTVV.

V and J are TRBV28 and TRBJ2-1, with TRBD1 as a possible D gene (6 bases). The CDR3 is 14 residues long. Germline-derived CDR1 and CDR2 are MDHEN and SYDVKM. V was shortened by 8 bases and J by 5 bases, with 16 bases between the two germline ends. CDR3 in DNA: TGTGCCAGCTGGGACCGACAGGTCGACAATGAGCAGTTCTTC. Amino acids: CASWDRQVDNEQFF.

The chain has TRBV18 and TRBJ1-5; no definite D call. Per the germline V gene, CDR1 is KGHSH and CDR2 is LQKENI. Trimming removed 3 bases from V and 11 bases from J, with 17 bases in between. The CDR3 runs 14 residues. CDR3 nucleotides: TGTGCCAGCTCACCCGATGAAGGACGCCCGGCCCAGCATTTT. This codes for CASSPDEGRPAQHF.

V is TRBV7-2 and J is TRBJ2-7; 12 bases align to TRBD2. CDR1 and CDR2 (germline): SGHTA, FQGNSA. This CDR3 has 17 amino acids. Unmatched junction bases numbered 7, after V lost 1 base and J lost 3 bases. CDR3 sequence (DNA): TGTGCCAGCAGCTTAGACCCGACTAGCGGGAGTATCTACGAGCAGTACTTC. The encoded protein is CASSLDPTSGSIYEQYF.